This T cell receptor beta chain was captured in a study of cytomegalovirus exposure and HLA in healthy donors (dated by TCRdb to about 2017). Study-wide context: In an earlier analysis of about 560 of the donors, about 260 Gb of sequence data and 100 million or so unique TCR beta sequences from roughly 180 million T cells were reported. About 300 gigabases of sequencing data and 70 million to 100 million unique TCR sequences were included in an early release covering under 650 HLA-typed donors. Several DR-DQ haplotypes were handled as single units for association and clustering because linkage in the cohort was strong. Of the 300 to 500 genotyped donors, 65% to 90% were placed in the genetic ancestry cluster associated with self-reported Caucasian donors. Every discovery cohort repertoire had been produced on one sequencing platform. A later analysis re-analyzed previously published TCR beta repertoires from approximately 700 donors and added high-resolution HLA genotyping to study TCR occurrence patterns. The study profiled the T cell repertoires of more than 500 subjects by immunosequencing and related them to cytomegalovirus serostatus. On average, around 230,000 unique TCR beta nucleotide sequences were sequenced per donor among more than 350 genotyped donors of the cohort, with around 19% of those sequences being non-productive. Along with the approximately 650-subject first cohort, a separate validation cohort of over 90 different subjects was used. To predict cytomegalovirus infection status, the study brought together high-throughput TCR immunosequencing, statistical association of individual TCRs with disease status, and machine learning. A later genetic analysis took genome-wide SNP genotypes for about 55% of the 666 donors and used that subset as a discovery cohort. The study aimed to test whether signatures of past pathogen exposure could be identified by cataloging public T cell receptors. The later analysis used no new phenotypic data to find candidate immune exposures, relying instead on TCR beta sequences and their occurrence across donors. To decide whether each TCR beta V gene segment behaved as functional or pseudogenic, an earlier analysis of several hundred of the donors relied on high-throughput TCR beta sequencing. Both class I and class II loci were covered by HLA typing, at four-digit resolution. Typing coverage differed by locus: A, B, C, DRB1 and DQB1 were typed in about 629-640 donors, DQA1 in 500 to 550, DPA1 in nearly 610, and DPB1 in just under 490. Alongside the repertoire data, information on donor age, sex, ethnicity and CMV serostatus was compiled. Study-level results and caveats: HLA typing was unavailable for some donors at each locus, so association tests used only the typed subset. Three of the identified cytomegalovirus-associated TCR beta chains were confirmed in vitro to be specific for cytomegalovirus antigens. Compared with equally common non-associated chains, HLA-associated TCR beta chains in a later analysis were more clonally expanded and had lower generation probabilities. Several of the top co-occurrence clusters appeared to be linked to parvovirus B19, influenza, CMV and Epstein-Barr virus, according to a later analysis. CMV serostatus was the only immune exposure information available for the cohort. Only TCR beta chains were sequenced in this cohort, and the absence of alpha or paired-chain data limited detectable features. An earlier analysis of around 540 of the donors showed that most TCR beta V segments appeared in productive rearrangements either about 87% or about 30% of the time, which broadly matched IMGT annotations. In a later genetic analysis, fewer N-insertions in productive TCRs were reported among donors in an Asian-associated ancestry cluster than the roughly 710-donor mean. A further reported finding was that TCR beta sequences accurately predicted the HLA-A and HLA-B alleles for most subjects in the first cohort. The classifier was reported to diagnose cytomegalovirus status with high specificity and sensitivity in both the original cohort and the validation cohort. Correlated functional status among segregating V segments might be attributable to linkage disequilibrium, but an unknown experimental factor could not be ruled out. Across donors, most TCR sequences were observed very rarely, whereas some public TCRs were present in many individuals. The study listed 164 TCR beta chains as associated with cytomegalovirus. Because counts were too low, roughly 18 rarely observed V segments, including chromosome 9 orphons, were left out of the earlier analysis of 587 of the donors. At a false discovery rate of 0.05, a later analysis linked 16,000 or so TCR beta sequences to specific HLA alleles. It was suggested by the authors that the approach could potentially be generalized to other disease states and immunological phenotypes. Some IMGT-functional V segments, including TRBV6-2 and TRBV6-3, could not be told apart with the 87-base-pair reads, so those segments were excluded. A later genetic analysis associated a missense DCLRE1C variant with V-gene and J-gene trimming of TCR beta chains, and an independent cohort replicated the association. A group of highly shared sequence variants was considered likely to be a technical artifact of the sequencing pipeline. A later analysis found that TCR association rates varied across HLA loci, with DRB1 alleles showing the most associated TCRs and HLA-C alleles the fewest. Assigning TCR associations to individual alleles was difficult when HLA alleles, especially DR and DQ, strongly co-occurred. Presence/absence analyses assumed roughly uniform sequencing depth across donors, an assumption that may not hold. According to a later analysis, most CMV-associated TCR beta chains appeared to be HLA-restricted, and the HLA associations seemed to be driven largely by CMV exposure.

From a lookup of the germline V gene, CDR1 and CDR2 are SNHLY and FYNNEI. Taken from cysteine to phenylalanine, the CDR3 has 15 residues. The DNA shown is the 45-base CDR3, in frame from base 1. V lost 8 bases and J lost 7 bases, and the count of bases not matched to a germline gene is 11. The cohort was made up of 666 healthy bone marrow donors. At the time of sampling, all cohort members were nominally healthy, though unrecorded immune exposures were likely present. The donor tested CMV seropositive, placing the donor among the approximately 310 seropositive members of the cohort. A peripheral blood sample was provided by each donor, and peripheral blood mononuclear cells were used for TCR beta sequencing. The Qiagen DNeasy Blood Extraction Kit was used to extract genomic DNA from the blood cell samples. This clone was counted once. No cognate antigen has been identified for it. Per-base qualities were not stored, and no clone one base away is much larger.

Libraries came from the immunoSEQ multiplex PCR assay. For the multiplex PCR, a mixture combining 60 forward primers for TCR Vbeta segments and 13 reverse primers for TCR Jbeta segments was used. The CDR3 region of rearranged TCR beta genes was amplified from genomic DNA with a multiplex PCR assay. On the Illumina HiSeq System, the amplified TCR beta libraries were sequenced as 87-base-pair reads. On the study's bioinformatics: A later analysis counted 75 million to 100 million unique TCR beta chains across the 600 to 850 repertoires, and around 9.9 million of these chains were shared by at least two donors. Raw reads were error-corrected and collapsed into unique sequences by a nearest-neighbor algorithm in which closely related sequences were merged to remove PCR and sequencing errors. CDR3 sequences were aligned to IMGT reference sequences to assign V, D and J gene segments. For a sequence to be retained, a match of at least six nucleotides to both a V gene segment and a J gene segment was required. Rearrangements were called productive when the CDR3 lacked stop codons and stayed in frame with V and J; all others were non-productive. CDR3 was defined according to IMGT convention as the region running from the second conserved V-encoded cysteine to the conserved J-encoded phenylalanine. Sequences without an unambiguous match to a single V gene segment were excluded from the earlier analysis of 450 to 650 of the donors. In an earlier analysis of 587 of the donors, a V segment was called functional when productive rearrangements were above 56.7%, and segregating when the standard deviation between donors exceeded 5%. A statistical classification framework was built to diagnose cytomegalovirus status from the catalog of TCR beta chain sequences. In a later analysis, V and J genes were assigned by comparing TCR nucleotide sequences against IMGT/GENE-DB human TR gene sequences. Using the TCRdist pipeline, a later analysis assigned CDR3 sequences along with most-parsimonious VDJ recombination scenarios. In a later analysis, each TCR beta chain was defined by its CDR3 amino acid sequence together with its V-gene family, and reads without a unique V-gene family were excluded. A later analysis removed 592 highly shared, low-generation-probability nucleotide sequences to deal with suspected cross-contamination and a sequencing artifact. In a later analysis, a clonal expansion index was calculated for each public chain from normalized within-repertoire ranks of inferred template counts. In a later analysis, generation probabilities were computed with a VDJ recombination model fitted to out-of-frame rearrangements, and the resulting probabilities were checked against IGoR. A later analysis scored TCR-TCR, TCR-HLA and TCR-CMV co-occurrence with hypergeometric tests, applying a repertoire-size bias correction to TCR pairs. False discovery rates were estimated in a later analysis by permuting HLA or CMV assignments 20 times. A later analysis grouped co-occurring TCRs with DBSCAN, adding TCRdist sequence similarity when clustering within HLA-allele-positive subsets. For co-occurrence clustering, repertoires with fewer than 30,000 or more than 120,000 public chains were excluded, along with roughly 5 repertoires with anomalous nucleotide sharing. This is the immuneACCESS table as TCRdb keeps it, with only in-frame sequences that have V and J called. A part of the clones is gone; compared with another copy, unresolved V genes explain less than half, and the rest is unexplained. That table is the source of V, J and clone size, and D and trimming were worked out from the DNA. The sample table holds under 70,000 clones, of which about three quarters were seen once. The ten biggest clones cover more than 5% of the sample.

What was sequenced was PBMCs. The receptor's source is a male donor in good health and CMV-seropositive. The chain is encoded by TRBV2 joined to TRBJ2-1; TRBD2 lines up with 10 middle nucleotides. For the CDR3, the sequence is CASPKRGGHRNEQFF. The DNA sequence is given as TGTGCCAGCCCGAAGCGGGGGGGCCACAGGAATGAGCAGTTCTTC.